The 9 T cell receptor beta chains presented below share a single source sample, sequenced in a study of blood T cell repertoires in COVID-19 (dated by TCRdb to about 2020). The library was produced with the immunoSEQ multiplex PCR assay. TCRdb mirrors the immuneACCESS table, restricted to in-frame sequences. Some clones are absent from its copies; in checked studies, under half trace to an unresolved V gene, and the reason for the others is unknown. The sample has more than 100,000 clones on record, around 90% of them singletons. About 4% of the sample comes from the top ten. The specimen was peripheral blood. Every receptor here comes from a woman aged 60 to 75 with acute or convalescent COVID-19.

The chain has TRBV3-1 (or the pseudogene TRBV3-2) and TRBJ1-2, with a tentative D call TRBD1 (5 bases). Deletions cut 0 bases from V and 2 bases from J, with 16 bases between. This CDR3 has 17 residues. CDR1 is LGHDT, CDR2 YNNKEL, per germline (reference sequence). CDR3 in DNA: TGTGCCAGCAGCCAAGACACTCGCCCAGGGTCGAACTATGGCTACACCTTC. It translates to CASSQDTRPGSNYGYTF.

The chain couples TRBV7-9 to TRBJ2-2; 7 bases are a match to TRBD2. The CDR3 covers 14 residues. With V trimmed by 6 bases and J by 6 bases, 7 bases remained unmatched. Germline V gene sequence: CDR1 SEHNR, CDR2 FQNEAQ (reference sequence). CDR3 sequence (DNA): TGTGCCAGCAGGCCCGGGACTACCCCCGGGGAGCTGTTTTTT. Protein sequence: CASRPGTTPGELFF. The whole variable domain, filled in from reference TRBV7-9 and TRBJ2-2, reads DTGVSQNPRHKITKRGQNVTFRCDPISEHNRLYWYRQTLGQGPEFLTYFQNEAQLEKSRLLSDRFSAERPKGSFSTLEIQRTEQGDSAMYLCASRPGTTPGELFFGEGSRLTVL.

This clone was observed a handful of times. The J gene is TRBJ1-1, the V gene TRBV29-1, with D perhaps matching TRBD1 (5 bases). Trimming pared 7 bases from V and 5 bases from J, leaving 14 bases between. The CDR3 length is 12 residues. Germline lookup yields CDR1 SQVTM and CDR2 ANQGSEA. The CDR3 protein is CSAHIGGTEAFF. In DNA, the CDR3 is TGCAGCGCCCATATCGGGGGGACTGAAGCTTTCTTT. The whole variable domain, filled in from reference TRBV29-1 and TRBJ1-1, reads SAVISQKPSRDICQRGTSLTIQCQVDSQVTMMFWYRQQPGQSLTLIATANQGSEATYESGFVIDKFPISRPNLTFSTLTVSNMSPEDSSIYLCSAHIGGTEAFFGQGTRLTVV.

The rearrangement links TRBV7-2 to TRBJ1-4; perhaps TRBD1 as D (5 bases). Trimming stripped 5 bases from V and 7 bases from J, with 8 bases between. This CDR3 has 12 residues. CDR1 SGHTA and CDR2 FQGNSA come from the germline V gene. CDR3 in amino acids: CASSPQGEKLFF. CDR3 sequence (DNA): TGTGCCAGCAGCCCCCAGGGTGAAAAACTGTTTTTT.

J is TRBJ1-5 and V is TRBV28; 7 bases agree with TRBD1. Germline assignment: CDR1 MDHEN and CDR2 SYDVKM. The CDR3 extends over 19 amino acids. The V segment lost 0 bases and the J segment 6 bases; nucleotides outside the gene matches: 17. The CDR3 loop is CASSLWALRGLGESQPQHF. The DNA of the CDR3 is TGTGCCAGCAGTTTATGGGCTTTAAGGGGGCTGGGTGAGAGTCAGCCCCAGCATTTT.

The J gene is TRBJ2-3, the V gene TRBV9; D might be TRBD2 (6 bases). Germline CDR1 is SGDLS and CDR2 is YYNGEE. The CDR3 length is 15 residues. V gave up 4 bases and J gave up 3 bases, with 15 bases separating them. CDR3: CASSITGLRTDTQYF. The CDR3 coding sequence is TGTGCCAGCAGCATTACAGGACTAAGGACAGATACGCAGTATTTT. Based on the CDR3 plus reference TRBV9 and TRBJ2-3, the full variable domain is DSGVTQTPKHLITATGQRVTLRCSPRSGDLSVYWYQQSLDQGLQFLIQYYNGEERAKGNILERFSAQQFPDLHSELNLSSLELGDSALYFCASSITGLRTDTQYFGPGTRLTVL.

The chain has TRBV7-3 and TRBJ1-1, with a possible D match to TRBD1 (6 bases). The germline V gene has CDR1 SGHTA and CDR2 FQGTGA. There are 14 residues in the CDR3. Trimming left V 4 bases short and J 1 base short, with 10 bases between. CDR3 sequence reads: CASSSQGRNTEAFF. CDR3 DNA: TGTGCCAGCAGCTCACAGGGTAGGAACACTGAAGCTTTCTTT. Supplemented by reference TRBV7-3 and TRBJ1-1, the full variable domain reads GAGVSQTPSNKVTEKGKYVELRCDPISGHTALYWYRQSLGQGPEFLIYFQGTGAADDSGLPNDRFFAVRPEGSVSTLKIQRTERGDSAVYLCASSSQGRNTEAFFGQGTRLTVV.

V usage is TRBV28 and J usage is TRBJ2-5, with 9 nucleotides matching TRBD1. Germline lookup yields CDR1 MDHEN and CDR2 SYDVKM. V lost 5 bases to trimming and J lost 5 bases; unmatched junction nucleotides: 6. CDR3 length: 14 amino acids. CDR3 sequence reads: CASSVQGAGETQYF. The DNA for the CDR3 is TGTGCCAGCAGTGTACAGGGGGCCGGGGAGACCCAGTACTTC.

The chain links TRBV19 to TRBJ2-5; TRBD2 matches 7 bases. Trimming removed 5 bases from V and 4 bases from J; junction bases left unmatched: 7. The germline V gene has CDR1 LNHDA and CDR2 SQIVND (reference sequence). CDR3 length: 14 amino acids. Here the CDR3 reads CASSLRSGIETQYF. As DNA, the CDR3 is TGTGCCAGTAGTTTAAGAAGCGGGATAGAGACCCAGTACTTC.